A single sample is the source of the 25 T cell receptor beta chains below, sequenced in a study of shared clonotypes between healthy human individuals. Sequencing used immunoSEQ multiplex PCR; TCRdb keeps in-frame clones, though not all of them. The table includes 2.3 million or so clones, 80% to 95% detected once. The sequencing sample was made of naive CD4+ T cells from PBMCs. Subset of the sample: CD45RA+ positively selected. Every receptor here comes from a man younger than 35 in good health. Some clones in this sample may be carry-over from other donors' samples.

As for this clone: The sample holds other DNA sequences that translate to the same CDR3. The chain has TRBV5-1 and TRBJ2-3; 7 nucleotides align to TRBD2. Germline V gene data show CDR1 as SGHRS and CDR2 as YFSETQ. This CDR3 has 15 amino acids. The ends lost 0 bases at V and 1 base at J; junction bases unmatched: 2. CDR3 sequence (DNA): TGCGCCAGCAGCTTGGCTGCGGGAGGCACAGATACGCAGTATTTT. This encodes CASSLAAGGTDTQYF.

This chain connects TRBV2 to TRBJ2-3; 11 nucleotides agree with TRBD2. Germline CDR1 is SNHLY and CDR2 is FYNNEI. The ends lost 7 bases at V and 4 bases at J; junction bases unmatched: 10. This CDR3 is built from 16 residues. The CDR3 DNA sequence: TGTGCCAGCACGGGTAGCGGGAGGGCCGGTGCAGATACGCAGTATTTT. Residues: CASTGSGRAGADTQYF.

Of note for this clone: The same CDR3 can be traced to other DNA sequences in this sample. CDR3 in amino acids: CASSPPGGYGYTF. CDR3 in DNA: TGCGCCAGCAGCCCCCCGGGGGGCTATGGCTACACCTTC. This chain joins TRBV5-1 and TRBJ1-2; maybe TRBD1 (5 bases). CDR3 length: 13 residues. V lost 4 bases, J lost 4 bases, and 11 bases lay in between. Germline lookup yields CDR1 SGHRS and CDR2 YFSETQ.

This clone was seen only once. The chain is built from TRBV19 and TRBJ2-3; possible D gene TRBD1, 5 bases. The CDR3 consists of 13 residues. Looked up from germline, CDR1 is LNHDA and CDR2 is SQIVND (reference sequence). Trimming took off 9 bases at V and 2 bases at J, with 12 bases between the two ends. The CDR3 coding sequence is TGTGCCAGCAAGGGGCAGATCACAGATACGCAGTATTTT. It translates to CASKGQITDTQYF.

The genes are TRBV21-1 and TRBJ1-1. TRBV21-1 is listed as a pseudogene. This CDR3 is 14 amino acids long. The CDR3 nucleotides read TGTGCCAGCAGCGCCACAAAGGGCAACACTGAAGCTTTCTTT. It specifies CASSATKGNTEAFF.

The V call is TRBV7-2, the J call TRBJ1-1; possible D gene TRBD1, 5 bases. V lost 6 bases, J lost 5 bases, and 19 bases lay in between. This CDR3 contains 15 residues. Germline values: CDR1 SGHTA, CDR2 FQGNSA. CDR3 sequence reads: CASSTQVRAETEAFF. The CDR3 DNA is TGTGCCAGCAGTACACAAGTCAGGGCGGAAACTGAAGCTTTCTTT. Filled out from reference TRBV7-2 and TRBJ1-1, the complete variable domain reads GAGVSQSPSNKVTEKGKDVELRCDPISGHTALYWYRQSLGQGLEFLIYFQGNSAPDKSGLPSDRFSAERTGGSVSTLTIQRTQQEDSAVYLCASSTQVRAETEAFFGQGTRLTVV.

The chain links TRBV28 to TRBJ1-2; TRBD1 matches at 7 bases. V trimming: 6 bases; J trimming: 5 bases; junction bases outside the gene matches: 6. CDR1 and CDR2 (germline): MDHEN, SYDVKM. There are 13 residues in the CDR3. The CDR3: CASRGTARYGYTF. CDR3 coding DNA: TGTGCCAGCAGAGGGACAGCCAGGTATGGCTACACCTTC.

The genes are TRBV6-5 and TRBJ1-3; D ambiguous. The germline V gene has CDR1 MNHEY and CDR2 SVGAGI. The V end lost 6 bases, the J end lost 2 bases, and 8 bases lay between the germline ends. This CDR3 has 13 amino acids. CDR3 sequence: CASSPNTGNTIYF. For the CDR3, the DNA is TGTGCCAGCAGCCCAAACACTGGAAACACCATATATTTT.

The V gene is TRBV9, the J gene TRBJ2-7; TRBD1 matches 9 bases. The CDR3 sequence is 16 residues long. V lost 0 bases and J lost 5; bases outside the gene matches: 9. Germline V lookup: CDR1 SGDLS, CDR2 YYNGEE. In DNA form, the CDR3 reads TGTGCCAGCAGCGTAGAGGGGACAGGGATCCTCCACGAGCAGTACTTC. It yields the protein CASSVEGTGILHEQYF.

CDR3 region: CASSQGDRGGRGYTF. The CDR3, as DNA: TGCGCCAGCAGCCAAGGGGACAGGGGAGGGCGTGGCTACACCTTC. The rearrangement links TRBV4-3 to TRBJ1-2; 10 nucleotides agree with TRBD1. The trim removed 1 base at V and 7 bases at J, leaving 6 bases unmatched. Germline assignment: CDR1 LGHNA and CDR2 YSLEER. CDR3 length: 15 amino acids.

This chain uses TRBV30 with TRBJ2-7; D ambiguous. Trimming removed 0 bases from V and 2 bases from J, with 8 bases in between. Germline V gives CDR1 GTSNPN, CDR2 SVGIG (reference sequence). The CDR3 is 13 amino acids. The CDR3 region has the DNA TGTGCCTGGAGTGTAGTGGGGACCTACGAGCAGTACTTC. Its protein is CAWSVVGTYEQYF.

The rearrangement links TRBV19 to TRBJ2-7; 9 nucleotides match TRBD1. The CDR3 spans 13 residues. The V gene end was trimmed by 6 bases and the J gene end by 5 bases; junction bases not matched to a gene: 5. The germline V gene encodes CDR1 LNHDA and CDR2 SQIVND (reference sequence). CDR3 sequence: CASRRTGEDEQYF. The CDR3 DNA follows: TGTGCCAGTAGACGGACAGGGGAGGACGAGCAGTACTTC. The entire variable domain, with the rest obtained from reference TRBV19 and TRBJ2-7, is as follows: DGGITQSPKYLFRKEGQNVTLSCEQNLNHDAMYWYRQDPGQGLRLIYYSQIVNDFQKGDIAEGYSVSREKKESFPLTVTSAQKNPTAFYLCASRRTGEDEQYFGPGTRLTVT.

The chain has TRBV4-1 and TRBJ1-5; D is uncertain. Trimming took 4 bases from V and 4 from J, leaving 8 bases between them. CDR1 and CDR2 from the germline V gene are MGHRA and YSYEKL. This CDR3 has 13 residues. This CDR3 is CASSPRLNQPQHF. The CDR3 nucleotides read TGCGCCAGCAGCCCCAGATTAAATCAGCCCCAGCATTTT.

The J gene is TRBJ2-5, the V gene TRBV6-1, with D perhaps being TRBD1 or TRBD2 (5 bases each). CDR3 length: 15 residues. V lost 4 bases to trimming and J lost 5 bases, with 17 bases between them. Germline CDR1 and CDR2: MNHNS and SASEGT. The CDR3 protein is CASSAGTSARETQYF. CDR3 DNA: TGTGCCAGCAGTGCTGGGACCTCCGCCCGGGAGACCCAGTACTTC.

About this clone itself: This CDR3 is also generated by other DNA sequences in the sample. CDR3 residues: CASSVGGSDTQYF. For the CDR3, the DNA is TGTGCCAGCAGCGTAGGTGGGAGTGATACGCAGTATTTT. This chain connects TRBV9 to TRBJ2-3, with D possibly matching TRBD2 (5 bases). Trimming left V 0 bases short and J 6 bases short, with 8 bases between. The CDR3 spans 13 residues. In germline, CDR1 is SGDLS, CDR2 YYNGEE.

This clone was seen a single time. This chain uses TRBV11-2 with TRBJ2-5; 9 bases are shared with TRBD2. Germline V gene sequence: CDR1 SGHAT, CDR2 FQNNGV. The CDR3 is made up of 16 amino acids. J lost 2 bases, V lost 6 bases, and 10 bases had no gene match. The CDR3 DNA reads TGTGCCAGCAGTTGGTCTAGCGGGGTACGGCAAGAGACCCAGTACTTC. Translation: CASSWSSGVRQETQYF.

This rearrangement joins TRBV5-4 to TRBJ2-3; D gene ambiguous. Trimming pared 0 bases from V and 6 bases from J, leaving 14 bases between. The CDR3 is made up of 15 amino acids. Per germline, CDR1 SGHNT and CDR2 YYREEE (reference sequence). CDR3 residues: CASSLDRAPGDTQYF. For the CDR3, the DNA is TGTGCCAGCAGCTTGGATCGGGCTCCCGGGGATACGCAGTATTTT.

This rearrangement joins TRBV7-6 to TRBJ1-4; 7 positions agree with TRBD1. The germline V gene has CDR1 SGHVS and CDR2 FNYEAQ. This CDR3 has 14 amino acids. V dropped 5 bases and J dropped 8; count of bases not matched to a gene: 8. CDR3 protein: CASSLRQGYEKLFF. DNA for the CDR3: TGTGCCAGCAGCCTGCGACAGGGCTACGAAAAACTGTTTTTT.

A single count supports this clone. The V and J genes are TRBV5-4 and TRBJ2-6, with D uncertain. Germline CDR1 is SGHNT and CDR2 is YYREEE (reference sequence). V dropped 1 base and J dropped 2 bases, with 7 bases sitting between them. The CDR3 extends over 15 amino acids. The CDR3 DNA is TGTGCCAGCAGCTTGATCCTGGCTGGGGCCAACGTCCTGACTTTC. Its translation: CASSLILAGANVLTF.

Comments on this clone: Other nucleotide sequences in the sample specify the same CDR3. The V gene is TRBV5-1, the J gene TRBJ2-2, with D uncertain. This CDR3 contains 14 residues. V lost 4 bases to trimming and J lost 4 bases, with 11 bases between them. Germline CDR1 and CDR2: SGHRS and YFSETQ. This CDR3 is CASSLPGATGELFF. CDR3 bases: TGCGCCAGCAGCCTCCCGGGCGCCACCGGGGAGCTGTTTTTT.

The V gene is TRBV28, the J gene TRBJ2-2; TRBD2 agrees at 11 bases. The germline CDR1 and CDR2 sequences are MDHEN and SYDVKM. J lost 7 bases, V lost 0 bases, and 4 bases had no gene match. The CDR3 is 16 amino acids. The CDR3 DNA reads TGTGCCAGCAGTTTATGGACTAGCGGGACGGGCGGGGAGCTGTTTTTT. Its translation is CASSLWTSGTGGELFF.

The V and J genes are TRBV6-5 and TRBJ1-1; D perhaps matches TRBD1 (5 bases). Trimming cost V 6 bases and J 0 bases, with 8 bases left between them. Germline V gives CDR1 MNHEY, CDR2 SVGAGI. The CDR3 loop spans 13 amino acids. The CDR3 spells CASRTEVNTEAFF. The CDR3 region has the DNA TGTGCCAGCAGGACAGAAGTGAACACTGAAGCTTTCTTT.

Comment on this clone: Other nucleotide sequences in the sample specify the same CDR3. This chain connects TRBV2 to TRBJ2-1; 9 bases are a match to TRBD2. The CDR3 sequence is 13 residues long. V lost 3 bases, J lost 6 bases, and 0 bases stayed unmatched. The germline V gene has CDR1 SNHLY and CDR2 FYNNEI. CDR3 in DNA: TGTGCCAGCAGTGAGACTAGCGGCAATGAGCAGTTCTTC. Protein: CASSETSGNEQFF. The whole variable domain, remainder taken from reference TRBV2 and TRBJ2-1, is EPEVTQTPSHQVTQMGQEVILRCVPISNHLYFYWYRQILGQKVEFLVSFYNNEISEKSEIFDDQFSVERPDGSNFTLKIRSTKLEDSAMYFCASSETSGNEQFFGPGTRLTVL.

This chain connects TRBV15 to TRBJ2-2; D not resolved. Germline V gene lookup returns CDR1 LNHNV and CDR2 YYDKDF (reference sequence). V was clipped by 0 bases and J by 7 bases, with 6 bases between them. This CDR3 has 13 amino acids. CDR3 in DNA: TGTGCCACCAGCAGAGAGTGGAACGGGGAGCTGTTTTTT. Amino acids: CATSREWNGELFF. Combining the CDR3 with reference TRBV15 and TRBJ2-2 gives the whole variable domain DAMVIQNPRYQVTQFGKPVTLSCSQTLNHNVMYWYQQKSSQAPKLLFHYYDKDFNNEADTPDNFQSRRPNTSFCFLDIRSPGLGDTAMYLCATSREWNGELFFGEGSRLTVL.

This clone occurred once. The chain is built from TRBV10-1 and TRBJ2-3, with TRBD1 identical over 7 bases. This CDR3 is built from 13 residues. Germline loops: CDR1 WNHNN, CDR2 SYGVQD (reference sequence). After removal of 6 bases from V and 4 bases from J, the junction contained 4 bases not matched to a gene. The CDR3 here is CASRRTGSDTQYF. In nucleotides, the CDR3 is TGCGCCAGCAGGAGGACAGGTTCAGATACGCAGTATTTT.